This entry lists 5 T cell receptor beta chains sequenced from one sample in a study of CD8 T cells in Susac syndrome. A quantity of roughly 0.5 to 1 ug RNA underwent reverse transcription using random hexamers. TCRdb independently ran MiXCR on the immunoSEQ multiplex PCR reads; one entry per CDR3 protein. The data contain a few hundred thousand distinct CDR3 sequences, roughly 85% of them seen just once; the ten biggest clones take up approximately 0.11%. The specimen was CD8+ T cells from PBMCs. The receptors here all came from a human donor with multiple sclerosis.

Here the CDR3 DNA reads TGCAGTTTTTCAGGGTCAAGGGATCAGCCCCAGCATTTT. It yields the protein CSFSGSRDQPQHF. This chain connects TRBV20-1 to TRBJ1-5, with TRBD1 as a possible D gene (5 bases). CDR1 and CDR2 from the germline V gene are DFQATT and SNEGSKA (reference sequence). Trimming pared 8 bases from V and 5 bases from J, leaving 16 bases between. The CDR3 has 13 amino acids.

This chain links TRBV12-3 or TRBV12-4 with TRBJ1-2; 7 positions match TRBD1. This CDR3 is 14 amino acids long. J was trimmed by 3 bases and V by 7 bases; bases with no gene match: 8. CDR3 sequence (DNA): TGTGCCAGCACCCCCCGGGACAGAGACTATGGCTACACCTTC. It translates to CASTPRDRDYGYTF.

This chain connects TRBV5-1 to TRBJ1-2; 9 bases match TRBD1. Germline V CDR1 and CDR2: SGHRS, YFSETQ. The CDR3 runs 13 residues. Trimming removed 3 bases from V and 6 bases from J; junction bases left unmatched: 3. Written as DNA, the CDR3 is TGCGCCAGCAGCTCACAGGGGGCTGATGGCTACACCTTC. Translation gives CASSSQGADGYTF.

The chain is built from TRBV27 and TRBJ1-5, with TRBD1 matching 7 bases. The CDR3 runs to 15 residues. Germline CDR1 and CDR2: MNHEY and SMNVEV (reference sequence). The J segment lost 2 bases and the V segment lost 5 bases, leaving 6 bases of the junction unmatched. The CDR3 coding sequence is TGTGCCAGCAGTCCCGACAGGGACGGCAATCAGCCCCAGCATTTT. This sequence encodes CASSPDRDGNQPQHF.

The V gene is TRBV27, the J gene TRBJ2-7; TRBD2 matches 11 bases. This CDR3 is built from 14 residues. CDR1 and CDR2 (germline): MNHEY, SMNVEV (reference sequence). Trimming removed 9 bases from V and 4 bases from J; junction bases left unmatched: 8. This CDR3 is CASASGTSGYEQYF. CDR3 coding DNA: TGTGCCAGTGCATCCGGGACTAGCGGTTACGAGCAGTACTTC.